A single T cell receptor (beta chain) is shown here with its context. The antigen is unknown. The CDR3 has 14 amino acids. Germline assignment: CDR1 LNHDA and CDR2 SQIVND (reference sequence). V was trimmed by 8 bases and J by 3 bases, leaving 13 bases between them. The protocol was immunoSEQ multiplex PCR, while the TCRdb copy is restricted to in-frame clones and leaves out a portion. The sample lists roughly 76,000 clones; roughly 89% were seen once. The sample is drawn from a study of T cell responses to AZD1222 COVID-19 vaccine. Broader study findings: The study found Spike-specific TCR breadth and depth rose after two AZD1222 doses. Within unmutated variant regions lay the reported targets of nearly half of spike-specific TCRs. Among vaccine-associated CD4 TCRs, coverage spanned spike, with dominance at 160-218 and 743-854. The donor group comprised mostly white British people and more females; the analysis possibly underestimated clonal diversity.

Sequences were derived from peripheral blood, sampled on day 0 of AZD1222 vaccination. The rearrangement links TRBV19 to TRBJ2-2; D gene ambiguous. The source is an adult in good health. The CDR3 coding sequence is TGTGCCAGTTCTAGTATAGGAGACACCGGGGAGCTGTTTTTT. Translating it yields CASSSIGDTGELFF.